Listed below are T cell receptor beta chains from one sample, sequenced in a study of blood T cell repertoires in COVID-19. The assay was immunoSEQ multiplex PCR, and TCRdb's table has in-frame clones only and misses some. This sample carries 110,000 to 150,000 clones, 75% to 90% of them seen once, and the ten largest clones take 2.5% to 3%. The specimen sequenced was peripheral blood. The receptors derive from a man between 60 and 75 years old with active or convalescent COVID-19. Each CDR3 is given with its conserved first and last residue. Fields, in order: clone size, J gene, D gene, V gene, CDR3 protein, CDR3 DNA. A D gene is named only where the DNA matches it firmly. Expanded clones are given a class, and other clones once, few, many or no size at all.

abundance: NA; j_gene: TRBJ1-5; d_gene: NA; v_gene: TRBV4-2; CDR3aa: CASSQEGNSINQPQHF; CDR3nt: TGTGCCAGCAGCCAAGAGGGCAATAGTATCAATCAGCCCCAGCATTTT
abundance: NA; j_gene: TRBJ2-2; d_gene: NA; v_gene: TRBV5-1; CDR3aa: CASSLDATSHTGELFF; CDR3nt: TGCGCCAGCAGCTTGGATGCGACTAGTCACACCGGGGAGCTGTTTTTT
abundance: NA; j_gene: TRBJ2-7; d_gene: NA; v_gene: TRBV9; CDR3aa: CASSVEATPSYEQYF; CDR3nt: TGTGCCAGCAGCGTAGAAGCTACTCCCTCCTACGAGCAGTACTTC
abundance: NA; j_gene: TRBJ2-7; d_gene: TRBD1; v_gene: TRBV7-2; CDR3aa: CASSYIGGASNEQYF; CDR3nt: TGTGCCAGCAGCTACATAGGGGGCGCTTCCAACGAGCAGTACTTC
abundance: NA; j_gene: TRBJ2-3; d_gene: TRBD2; v_gene: TRBV9; CDR3aa: CASSVAGLAEADTQYF; CDR3nt: TGTGCCAGCAGCGTAGCTGGGCTAGCGGAGGCAGATACGCAGTATTTT
abundance: NA; j_gene: TRBJ2-1; d_gene: TRBD1; v_gene: TRBV5-6; CDR3aa: CASSQGTDNEQFF; CDR3nt: TGTGCCAGCAGCCAGGGGACAGACAATGAGCAGTTCTTC
abundance: NA; j_gene: TRBJ2-7; d_gene: NA; v_gene: TRBV30; CDR3aa: CASPPDSF; CDR3nt: TGTGCCTCGCCCCCGGACAGCTTC
abundance: few; j_gene: TRBJ2-7; d_gene: TRBD2; v_gene: TRBV6-5; CDR3aa: CASSYSTSGTYEQYF; CDR3nt: TGTGCCAGCAGTTACTCGACTAGCGGCACCTACGAGCAGTACTTC
abundance: few; j_gene: TRBJ1-1; d_gene: NA; v_gene: TRBV23-1; CDR3aa: CATLHGNTEAFF; CDR3nt: TGCGCCACCCTGCACGGGAACACTGAAGCTTTCTTT
abundance: NA; j_gene: TRBJ2-3; d_gene: NA; v_gene: TRBV7-2; CDR3aa: CASSQLEDTQYF; CDR3nt: TGTGCCAGCAGCCAATTAGAGGATACGCAGTATTTT
abundance: few; j_gene: TRBJ1-2; d_gene: NA; v_gene: TRBV6-5; CDR3aa: CASSYSVKGTNYGYTF; CDR3nt: TGTGCCAGCAGTTACTCGGTAAAGGGGACTAACTATGGCTACACCTTC
abundance: NA; j_gene: TRBJ1-3; d_gene: TRBD1; v_gene: TRBV7-2; CDR3aa: CASSLVGTGAAGNTIYF; CDR3nt: TGTGCCAGCAGCTTAGTAGGCACAGGGGCGGCTGGAAACACCATATATTTT
abundance: NA; j_gene: TRBJ1-3; d_gene: NA; v_gene: TRBV28; CDR3aa: CASSRWGGSGNTIYF; CDR3nt: TGTGCCAGCAGTCGTTGGGGGGGCTCTGGAAACACCATATATTTT
abundance: NA; j_gene: TRBJ2-7; d_gene: TRBD1; v_gene: TRBV7-2; CDR3aa: CASSPFRAEGASEQYF; CDR3nt: TGTGCCAGCAGCCCGTTCAGGGCTGAGGGGGCGTCCGAGCAGTACTTC
abundance: NA; j_gene: TRBJ2-7; d_gene: NA; v_gene: TRBV6-5; CDR3aa: CASSSRQGQGEQYF; CDR3nt: TGTGCCAGCAGTTCCCGGCAGGGGCAAGGCGAGCAGTACTTC
abundance: NA; j_gene: TRBJ2-1; d_gene: NA; v_gene: TRBV7-3; CDR3aa: CASSPDTRNEQFF; CDR3nt: TGTGCCAGCAGCCCCGACACCCGCAATGAGCAGTTCTTC
abundance: NA; j_gene: TRBJ2-5; d_gene: TRBD2; v_gene: TRBV5-4; CDR3aa: CASSDGTSSETQYF; CDR3nt: TGTGCCAGCAGCGACGGGACTAGCTCAGAGACCCAGTACTTC
abundance: NA; j_gene: TRBJ2-1; d_gene: NA; v_gene: TRBV7-3; CDR3aa: CASSLPPDEQFF; CDR3nt: TGTGCCAGCAGCTTACCCCCCGATGAGCAGTTCTTC
abundance: NA; j_gene: TRBJ2-3; d_gene: NA; v_gene: TRBV30; CDR3aa: CAWSSGGAFTQYF; CDR3nt: TGTGCCTGGAGTTCCGGCGGGGCATTTACGCAGTATTTT
abundance: NA; j_gene: TRBJ1-2; d_gene: TRBD1; v_gene: TRBV2; CDR3aa: CASSPSGTGGWGYTF; CDR3nt: TGTGCCAGCAGTCCCTCGGGGACAGGGGGCTGGGGCTACACCTTC
abundance: NA; j_gene: TRBJ2-7; d_gene: TRBD1; v_gene: TRBV28; CDR3aa: CASSTPRTGSYEQYF; CDR3nt: TGTGCCAGCAGTACACCTAGGACAGGTTCCTACGAGCAGTACTTC
abundance: NA; j_gene: TRBJ1-2; d_gene: TRBD1; v_gene: TRBV9; CDR3aa: CASQGQRNGYTF; CDR3nt: TGTGCCAGCCAGGGACAGAGGAATGGCTACACCTTC
abundance: NA; j_gene: TRBJ2-3; d_gene: TRBD2; v_gene: TRBV5-1; CDR3aa: CASSTTSGGTDTQYF; CDR3nt: TGCGCCAGCAGCACGACTAGCGGGGGCACAGATACGCAGTATTTT
abundance: NA; j_gene: TRBJ1-5; d_gene: TRBD1; v_gene: TRBV6-5; CDR3aa: CASTDGQGNQPQHF; CDR3nt: TGTGCCAGCACCGACGGACAGGGCAATCAGCCCCAGCATTTT
abundance: NA; j_gene: TRBJ2-1; d_gene: NA; v_gene: TRBV7-3; CDR3aa: CASSLNGPNEQFF; CDR3nt: TGTGCCAGCAGCTTAAACGGTCCTAATGAGCAGTTCTTC
abundance: NA; j_gene: TRBJ1-6; d_gene: NA; v_gene: TRBV3-1/TRBV3-2; CDR3aa: CASSHHGAGRNSPLHF; CDR3nt: TGTGCCAGCAGCCACCACGGGGCAGGGAGGAATTCACCCCTCCACTTT
abundance: NA; j_gene: TRBJ2-7; d_gene: TRBD2; v_gene: TRBV27; CDR3aa: CASSPSGRNYEQYF; CDR3nt: TGTGCCAGCAGCCCGAGCGGGAGAAATTACGAGCAGTACTTC
abundance: NA; j_gene: TRBJ2-1; d_gene: NA; v_gene: TRBV6-2/TRBV6-3; CDR3aa: CASSYGSSYNEQFF; CDR3nt: TGTGCCAGCAGTTACGGTAGCTCCTACAATGAGCAGTTCTTC
abundance: NA; j_gene: TRBJ1-4; d_gene: TRBD1; v_gene: TRBV4-3; CDR3aa: CASSQAGQKNEKLFF; CDR3nt: TGCGCCAGCAGCCAAGCGGGACAGAAGAATGAAAAACTGTTTTTT
abundance: NA; j_gene: TRBJ2-7; d_gene: TRBD2; v_gene: TRBV30; CDR3aa: CAWSTTSGRTVQYF; CDR3nt: TGTGCCTGGAGTACGACTAGCGGGAGAACAGTGCAGTACTTC
abundance: NA; j_gene: TRBJ2-2; d_gene: TRBD1; v_gene: TRBV24-1; CDR3aa: CATSGTGGTGELFF; CDR3nt: TGTGCCACCAGTGGGACAGGGGGGACCGGGGAGCTGTTTTTT
abundance: NA; j_gene: TRBJ2-5; d_gene: TRBD2; v_gene: TRBV4-2; CDR3aa: CASRPKTSGRLETQYF; CDR3nt: TGTGCCAGCAGACCAAAAACTAGCGGGAGGTTGGAGACCCAGTACTTC
abundance: NA; j_gene: TRBJ2-7; d_gene: NA; v_gene: TRBV4-3; CDR3aa: CASSQAVAAPSGEQYF; CDR3nt: TGCGCCAGCAGCCAAGCTGTGGCAGCCCCCTCGGGAGAGCAGTACTTC
abundance: NA; j_gene: TRBJ1-6; d_gene: NA; v_gene: TRBV4-1; CDR3aa: CASSQDRTYNSPLHF; CDR3nt: TGCGCCAGCAGCCAAGACAGAACCTATAATTCACCCCTCCACTTT
abundance: NA; j_gene: TRBJ2-3; d_gene: NA; v_gene: TRBV6-1; CDR3aa: CASSESVDTQYF; CDR3nt: TGTGCCAGCAGTGAATCCGTGGATACGCAGTATTTT
abundance: NA; j_gene: TRBJ1-1; d_gene: NA; v_gene: TRBV24-1; CDR3aa: CASSQGTSTEAFF; CDR3nt: TGTGCCTCCTCTCAGGGAACCTCCACTGAAGCTTTCTTT
abundance: NA; j_gene: TRBJ2-7; d_gene: TRBD1; v_gene: TRBV7-2; CDR3aa: CASSLWGTGGFEQYF; CDR3nt: TGTGCCAGCAGCTTATGGGGGACAGGGGGCTTCGAGCAGTACTTC
abundance: NA; j_gene: TRBJ1-2; d_gene: NA; v_gene: TRBV5-1; CDR3aa: CASSLTALTNYGYTF; CDR3nt: TGCGCCAGCAGTCTGACAGCTCTAACTAACTATGGCTACACCTTC
abundance: NA; j_gene: TRBJ2-1; d_gene: NA; v_gene: TRBV24-1; CDR3aa: CATATANNEQFF; CDR3nt: TGTGCCACCGCAACAGCTAACAATGAGCAGTTCTTC
abundance: NA; j_gene: TRBJ2-7; d_gene: NA; v_gene: TRBV9; CDR3aa: CASSVDSPGYEQYF; CDR3nt: TGTGCCAGCAGCGTAGATTCCCCCGGTTACGAGCAGTACTTC
abundance: NA; j_gene: TRBJ1-1; d_gene: NA; v_gene: TRBV6-5; CDR3aa: CASSYRGAEAFF; CDR3nt: TGTGCCAGCAGTTACCGGGGAGCTGAAGCTTTCTTT
abundance: NA; j_gene: TRBJ1-1; d_gene: NA; v_gene: TRBV19; CDR3aa: CASIKGAYTEAFF; CDR3nt: TGTGCCAGTATTAAAGGGGCCTACACTGAAGCTTTCTTT
abundance: few; j_gene: TRBJ1-2; d_gene: NA; v_gene: TRBV27; CDR3aa: CASSFRIPSGGYTF; CDR3nt: TGTGCCAGCAGTTTTAGGATCCCTTCAGGCGGCTACACCTTC
abundance: NA; j_gene: TRBJ1-2; d_gene: TRBD1; v_gene: TRBV28; CDR3aa: CASSTGTGRGIGYTF; CDR3nt: TGTGCCAGCAGCACTGGGACAGGGAGGGGTATAGGCTACACCTTC
abundance: once; j_gene: TRBJ1-1; d_gene: NA; v_gene: TRBV7-2; CDR3aa: CASSLANRNTEAFF; CDR3nt: TGTGCCAGCAGCTTAGCAAACAGGAACACTGAAGCTTTCTTT
abundance: NA; j_gene: TRBJ2-1; d_gene: TRBD2; v_gene: TRBV2; CDR3aa: CASNEGLAAPVREQFF; CDR3nt: TGTGCCAGTAACGAGGGACTAGCGGCGCCCGTGAGAGAGCAGTTCTTC
abundance: NA; j_gene: TRBJ2-7; d_gene: NA; v_gene: TRBV6-2/TRBV6-3; CDR3aa: CASSYDQVYEQYF; CDR3nt: TGTGCCAGCAGTTACGATCAGGTCTACGAGCAGTACTTC